This entry lists 30 T cell receptor beta chains sequenced from one sample in a study of immune evolution from preneoplasia to lung adenocarcinoma. This table comes from immunoSEQ multiplex PCR, and its TCRdb copy is limited to in-frame clones, with some not included. The repertoire has 6,000 to 7,000 clones, approximately 84% of them found once; the top ten carry roughly 3.2%. The sample was FFPE lung adenocarcinoma in situ tissue. These receptor sequences come from a donor older than 65 with lung adenocarcinoma.

The CDR3 DNA is TGTGCCTGGGGAGGGTCAAGAGCTGAAAAACTGTTTTTT. Amino acids: CAWGGSRAEKLFF. The rearrangement links TRBV30 to TRBJ1-4; no reliable D call. Per the germline V gene, CDR1 is GTSNPN and CDR2 is SVGIG (reference sequence). Trimming shortened V by 5 bases and J by 7 bases, and 14 bases separated the two germline ends. The CDR3 contains 13 residues.

The chain has TRBV4-1 and TRBJ2-5; 8 bases map to TRBD2. The CDR3 has 14 amino acids. With V trimmed by 4 bases and J by 2 bases, 3 bases remained unmatched. Per the germline V gene, CDR1 is MGHRA and CDR2 is YSYEKL. The chain's CDR3 is CASSPQRGQETQYF. The CDR3 DNA follows: TGCGCCAGCAGCCCCCAGCGGGGGCAAGAGACCCAGTACTTC.

This chain links TRBV5-6 with TRBJ2-5, with D perhaps TRBD2 (5 bases). Germline V gives CDR1 SGHDT, CDR2 YYEEEE. V was cut by 5 bases and J by 5 bases, with 16 bases left in between. This CDR3 comprises 14 residues. CDR3 residues: CASSFGPIAETQYF. The DNA for the CDR3 is TGTGCCAGCAGTTTCGGGCCTATAGCGGAGACCCAGTACTTC.

This clone was seen a handful of times. The chain links TRBV30 to TRBJ1-5; possibly TRBD1 for D (5 bases). The length of the CDR3 is 13 residues. CDR1 is GTSNPN, CDR2 SVGIG, per germline (reference sequence). Between the trimmed V and J ends, which lost 7 bases and 7 bases, there was a span of 17 bases. The CDR3 is CAFGTAARQPQHF. The CDR3, as DNA: TGTGCCTTTGGGACTGCCGCGCGGCAGCCCCAGCATTTT. Looking up the rest from reference TRBV30 and TRBJ1-5 gives the full variable domain: SQTIHQWPATLVQPVGSPLSLECTVEGTSNPNLYWYRQAAGRGLQLLFYSVGIGQISSEVPQNLSASRPQDRQFILSSKKLLLSDSGFYLCAFGTAARQPQHFGDGTRLSIL.

This chain uses TRBV6-5 with TRBJ2-2; D ambiguous. The CDR3 contains 13 residues. Trimming removed 4 bases from V and 2 bases from J, with 5 bases in between. Germline V gives CDR1 MNHEY, CDR2 SVGAGI. CDR3 loop: CASSSPNTGELFF. The CDR3 coding sequence is TGTGCCAGCAGTTCCCCCAACACCGGGGAGCTGTTTTTT.

CDR3 in DNA: TGTGCCAGCTCACCACCCTATGGCTACGAGCAGTACTTC. Translation gives CASSPPYGYEQYF. The rearrangement joins TRBV18 to TRBJ2-7, with D uncertain. This CDR3 has 13 amino acids. V was trimmed by 0 bases and J by 3 bases, leaving 6 bases between them. Per germline, CDR1 KGHSH and CDR2 LQKENI.

The chain employs TRBV4-1 and TRBJ2-5; a possible D gene is TRBD1 (6 bases). TRBJ2-7 matches the DNA end more closely, so the J call is doubtful. CDR1 and CDR2 (germline): MGHRA, YSYEKL. The CDR3 contains 14 residues. The CDR3 nucleotides are TGCGCCAGCAGCCCTTACGACAGGAGCTACGAGCAGTACTTC. It is translated as CASSPYDRSYEQYF.

The V and J genes are TRBV5-1 and TRBJ2-1; 8 positions match TRBD2. This CDR3 contains 16 residues. V was pared by 4 bases and J by 6 bases, with 12 bases of the junction left unmatched. The germline gives CDR1 SGHRS, CDR2 YFSETQ. This CDR3 is CASSRKERGGSNEQFF. CDR3 DNA: TGCGCCAGCAGCCGAAAAGAACGGGGGGGTTCCAATGAGCAGTTCTTC.

The chain joins TRBV27 to TRBJ2-2, with 7 positions matching TRBD2. The ends lost 2 bases at V and 4 bases at J; junction bases unmatched: 7. The CDR3 loop spans 16 amino acids. CDR1 MNHEY and CDR2 SMNVEV come from the germline V gene (reference sequence). CDR3 amino acids: CASSLEGGPATGELFF. The CDR3 nucleotides read TGTGCCAGCAGTTTAGAGGGAGGGCCGGCCACCGGGGAGCTGTTTTTT.

The chain combines TRBV7-9 with TRBJ2-1, with no clear D. V was pared by 1 base and J by 1 base, with 5 bases between. CDR3 length equals 14 residues. The germline gives CDR1 SEHNR, CDR2 FQNEAQ (reference sequence). CDR3 coding DNA: TGTGCCAGCAGCTTAGTGGGATCCTACAATGAGCAGTTCTTC. Translating it yields CASSLVGSYNEQFF.

This chain connects TRBV16 to TRBJ2-7, with D unresolved. The CDR3 is made up of 13 amino acids. Germline V lookup: CDR1 KGHSY, CDR2 FQNENV. The V end lost 1 base, the J end lost 3 bases, and 7 bases lay between the germline ends. The chain's CDR3 is CASSQWQNYEQYF. DNA for the CDR3: TGTGCCAGCAGCCAATGGCAGAACTACGAGCAGTACTTC.

This clone was seen only a few times. This chain joins TRBV6-1 and TRBJ1-1, with D perhaps TRBD1 (6 bases). Looked up from germline, CDR1 is MNHNS and CDR2 is SASEGT. This CDR3 region has 15 residues. Trimming shortened V by 2 bases and J by 1 base, and 11 bases separated the two germline ends. The DNA for the CDR3 is TGTGCCAGCAGTGAATCCGCAGGGGCGAACACTGAAGCTTTCTTT. Its protein product is CASSESAGANTEAFF.

For the CDR3, the DNA is TGTGCCAGTAGTAAACTAGTGACGGGTAATGAGCAGTTCTTC. This translates into CASSKLVTGNEQFF. The V and J genes are TRBV19 and TRBJ2-1; TRBD2 is a possible D gene (5 bases). With 4 bases removed from V and 7 bases from J, the gap between germline ends came to 14 bases. CDR3 length equals 14 residues. Germline V gives CDR1 LNHDA, CDR2 SQIVND (reference sequence).

The chain uses TRBV11-2 and TRBJ2-1; D uncertain. This CDR3 contains 15 residues. The V gene lost 4 bases and the J gene lost 3 bases, with 13 bases spanning the gap. Germline V CDR1 and CDR2: SGHAT, FQNNGV. The CDR3 DNA reads as TGTGCCAGCAGCTCCGGACCAGTGGGCTACAATGAGCAGTTCTTC. Translation: CASSSGPVGYNEQFF.

This chain uses TRBV7-3 with TRBJ2-3, with 7 bases lining up with TRBD2. Germline assignment: CDR1 SGHTA and CDR2 FQGTGA. The CDR3 contains 14 residues. CDR3 in amino acids: CEISSGTSTDTQYF. In DNA form, the CDR3 reads TGTGAGATCTCTAGCGGAACTAGCACAGATACGCAGTATTTT.

The genes are TRBV6-5 and TRBJ2-7; D call uncertain. Germline assignment: CDR1 MNHEY and CDR2 SVGAGI. The CDR3 has 14 residues. V lost 6 bases to trimming and J lost 0 bases, with 12 bases between them. Here the CDR3 DNA reads TGTGCCAGCAGCTACGTGGGCGGCTCCTACGAGCAGTACTTC. Its translation: CASSYVGGSYEQYF.

The V gene is TRBV7-9, the J gene TRBJ2-2, with TRBD1 matching over 10 bases. Germline CDR1 and CDR2: SEHNR and FQNEAQ (reference sequence). The CDR3 runs to 16 residues. After removal of 5 bases from V and 4 bases from J, the junction contained 7 bases not matched to a gene. The CDR3 reads CASSPRTGGSTGELFF. DNA for the CDR3: TGTGCCAGCAGCCCCCGGACAGGGGGGAGCACCGGGGAGCTGTTTTTT.

The chain has TRBV18 and TRBJ2-7, with D unresolved. The germline CDR1 and CDR2 sequences are KGHSH and LQKENI. V was shortened by 4 bases and J by 4 bases, with 8 bases between the two germline ends. The CDR3 has 12 residues. CDR3 sequence (DNA): TGTGCCAGCTCACTAGAAGGGTACGAGCAGTACTTC. It is translated as CASSLEGYEQYF.

The CDR3 DNA follows: TGCGCCAGCAGCCGATATGCGGGGGACCTCAAGCAGGTCCAGCATTTT. It is translated as CASSRYAGDLKQVQHF. The chain recombines TRBV4-1 with TRBJ1-5, with a weak D call TRBD1 (5 bases). The CDR3 consists of 16 residues. From germline, CDR1 is MGHRA and CDR2 YSYEKL. Trimming took off 4 bases at V and 12 bases at J, with 25 bases between the two ends.

The V gene is TRBV30, the J gene TRBJ1-6; the D is unclear. The CDR3 consists of 14 residues. Looked up from germline, CDR1 is GTSNPN and CDR2 is SVGIG (reference sequence). Trimming pared 0 bases from V and 7 bases from J, leaving 10 bases between. The DNA for the CDR3 is TGTGCCTGGAGTGTACTTGGAGGGAATTCACCCCTCCACTTT. The encoded protein is CAWSVLGGNSPLHF.

V is TRBV27 and J is TRBJ2-7; D uncertain. Germline-derived CDR1 and CDR2 are MNHEY and SMNVEV (reference sequence). Trimming stripped 5 bases from V and 0 bases from J, with 17 bases between. The CDR3 is 16 residues long. The CDR3 loop reads CASSPFGAPSSYEQYF. The CDR3 DNA follows: TGTGCCAGCAGTCCGTTCGGTGCCCCTAGCTCCTACGAGCAGTACTTC.

CDR3 DNA: TGCAGTGTGCGCCGGAATGAGCAGTTCTTC. Residues: CSVRRNEQFF. The chain combines TRBV20-1 with TRBJ2-1; D not certain. The CDR3 is 10 residues long. V was clipped by 7 bases and J by 7 bases, with 8 bases between them. Germline V gene data show CDR1 as DFQATT and CDR2 as SNEGSKA (reference sequence).

The J gene is TRBJ2-2, the V gene TRBV6-1; possible D gene TRBD1, 6 bases. Germline lookup yields CDR1 MNHNS and CDR2 SASEGT. V gave up 5 bases and J gave up 5 bases, with 15 bases separating them. This CDR3 has 15 amino acids. The CDR3 is CASSTTGARTGELFF. The CDR3 coding sequence is TGTGCCAGCAGTACGACAGGCGCGAGGACCGGGGAGCTGTTTTTT.

This chain uses TRBV4-1 with TRBJ1-2; D gene unclear. The CDR3 loop spans 13 amino acids. Germline-derived CDR1 and CDR2 are MGHRA and YSYEKL. The V gene lost 1 base and the J gene lost 2 bases, with 5 bases spanning the gap. CDR3: CASSQGGNYGYTF. In nucleotides, the CDR3 is TGCGCCAGCAGCCAAGGAGGGAACTATGGCTACACCTTC.

V and J are TRBV19 and TRBJ1-2, with D possibly TRBD1 on 5 matching bases. Germline V lookup: CDR1 LNHDA, CDR2 SQIVND (reference sequence). V lost 5 bases and J 8 bases, leaving 15 bases between the germline ends. The CDR3 is 13 residues long. The CDR3: CASSRQGTGGYTF. CDR3 sequence (DNA): TGTGCCAGTAGTCGCCAGGGTACTGGGGGCTACACCTTC.

V and J are TRBV19 and TRBJ2-7; 8 bases are a match to TRBD1. This CDR3 region has 14 residues. Losses at the gene ends were 2 bases for V and 3 bases for J; bases not matched to a gene: 3. CDR1 LNHDA and CDR2 SQIVND come from the germline V gene (reference sequence). The CDR3 here is CASSIQGQGYEQYF. The CDR3 coding sequence is TGTGCCAGTAGTATACAAGGACAGGGCTACGAGCAGTACTTC.

This chain links TRBV14 with TRBJ1-2; D possibly corresponds to TRBD1 (5 bases). CDR1 is SGHDN, CDR2 FVKESK, per germline. V lost 1 base and J lost 7, with 13 bases in between. The CDR3 covers 14 residues. CDR3 sequence (DNA): TGTGCCAGCAGCCAAGCTTCCGCCAGGGCTGGCTACACCTTC. Residues: CASSQASARAGYTF. Combining the CDR3 with reference TRBV14 and TRBJ1-2 gives the whole variable domain EAGVTQFPSHSVIEKGQTVTLRCDPISGHDNLYWYRRVMGKEIKFLLHFVKESKQDESGMPNNRFLAERTGGTYSTLKVQPAELEDSGVYFCASSQASARAGYTFGSGTRLTVV.

The V gene is TRBV12-5, the J gene TRBJ2-3; D remains ambiguous. CDR3 length equals 13 residues. V lost 1 base and J 3 bases, leaving 5 bases between the germline ends. The germline V gene encodes CDR1 LGHNT and CDR2 FRNRAP. The CDR3 coding sequence is TGTGCTAGTGGTTTGGGCCGGACAGATACGCAGTATTTT. Translation: CASGLGRTDTQYF.

Comments on this clone: One end of the junction varies from germline; a read error may be responsible. The chain joins TRBV7-2 to TRBJ2-2, with D possibly TRBD2 on 5 matching bases. Germline lookup yields CDR1 SGHTA and CDR2 FQGNSA. The CDR3 contains 15 residues. The CDR3 bases are TGTGCCAGCAGCTTAATGACCGGGAACAACGGGGAGCTGTTTTTT. This translates into CASSLMTGNNGELFF.

The chain employs TRBV9 and TRBJ1-2, with TRBD1 as a possible D gene (5 bases). V lost 2 bases and J 0 bases, leaving 17 bases between the germline ends. Germline values: CDR1 SGDLS, CDR2 YYNGEE. The CDR3 runs 17 residues. The CDR3 sequence is CASSVRPSEGSNYGYTF. In DNA form, the CDR3 reads TGTGCCAGCAGCGTCCGTCCCTCGGAGGGGTCTAACTATGGCTACACCTTC.